These 17 T cell receptor beta chains were sequenced from one sample in a study of regulatory T cells in long-lasting Graves disease. Described time point: newly diagnosed GD, antithyroid drugs for less than 3 months. PBMCs provided the RNA from which the TCR library was made. TCR beta libraries were built with iRepertoire HTBI primers and Arm-PCR of CDR3 regions. MiXCR was run by TCRdb on the multiplex PCR reads, yielding one entry per CDR3 protein. The data contain some 500,000 distinct CDR3 sequences, approximately 12% of them seen just once; the ten biggest clones take up more than 8.5%. The sample was also linked to a second study, of T cells in Graves' hyperthyroidism and ophthalmopathy.

Sequencing was performed on peripheral blood mononuclear cells (PBMCs), taken at new diagnosis, from a patient treated with antithyroid drugs. These receptors were taken from a man aged 30-40 years with Graves disease.

This clonotype has ten or more counts. The chain links TRBV11-2 to TRBJ2-1; D is undetermined. CDR1 SGHAT and CDR2 FQNNGV come from the germline V gene. V was cut by 1 base and J by 7 bases, with 11 bases left in between. The CDR3 is made up of 14 amino acids. CDR3 sequence reads: CASSLVAVTNEQFF. As DNA, the CDR3 is TGTGCCAGCAGCTTAGTGGCGGTTACGAATGAGCAGTTCTTC.

This clonotype was seen ten or more times. The chain joins TRBV7-2 to TRBJ2-5, with no clear D. The V and J ends lost 4 bases and 5 bases respectively, with 11 bases between them. This CDR3 is built from 13 residues. Germline CDR1 and CDR2: SGHTA and FQGNSA. Written as DNA, the CDR3 is TGTGCCAGCAGCTATAGCCGGCGGGAGACCCAGTACTTC. Its protein is CASSYSRRETQYF.

This clonotype was seen at least ten times. V usage is TRBV3-1 and J usage is TRBJ1-1, with D perhaps matching TRBD1 (5 bases). V lost 8 bases and J lost 0, with 10 bases in between. The germline V gene encodes CDR1 LGHDT and CDR2 YNNKEL (reference sequence). The CDR3 totals 13 residues. This chain's CDR3 is CASQGLLNTEAFF. The CDR3 DNA follows: TGTGCCAGCCAGGGTCTATTGAACACTGAAGCTTTCTTT.

This clonotype was counted at least ten times. The chain joins TRBV2 to TRBJ1-1, with a weak D call TRBD1 (5 bases). The CDR3 extends over 15 amino acids. CDR1 is SNHLY, CDR2 FYNNEI, per germline. V was pared by 7 bases and J by 1 base, with 16 bases between. CDR3 sequence: CASTQWGLTNTEAFF. CDR3 sequence (DNA): TGTGCCAGCACACAGTGGGGACTGACGAACACTGAAGCTTTCTTT.

This clonotype has at least ten counts. The V call is TRBV6-1, the J call TRBJ2-1, with 10 positions matching TRBD2. CDR1 MNHNS and CDR2 SASEGT come from the germline V gene. With 4 bases clipped from V and 2 bases from J, the junction kept 8 bases outside the gene matches. There are 17 residues in the CDR3. The CDR3 coding sequence is TGTGCCAGCAGTGGGGGGCTAGCGGGAGTAACCTACAATGAGCAGTTCTTC. Its translation is CASSGGLAGVTYNEQFF.

This clonotype was seen many times. The chain links TRBV7-3 to TRBJ2-3; the D is unclear. This CDR3 has 13 residues. The V end was cut by 5 bases, the J end by 5 bases, with 11 bases between. Germline-derived CDR1 and CDR2 are SGHTA and FQGTGA. The CDR3: CASSKNSVDTQYF. DNA for the CDR3: TGTGCCAGCAGCAAAAATAGTGTAGATACGCAGTATTTT.

This clonotype has at least ten counts. The chain is built from TRBV5-5 and TRBJ2-5; D remains ambiguous. Between the trimmed V and J ends, which lost 4 bases and 1 base, there was a span of 11 bases. The CDR3 sequence is 14 residues long. Germline CDR1 SGHKS, CDR2 YYEKEE (reference sequence). CDR3: CASSPGRVQETQYF. DNA of the CDR3: TGTGCCAGCAGCCCCGGACGAGTCCAAGAGACCCAGTACTTC. Combining the CDR3 with reference TRBV5-5 and TRBJ2-5 gives the whole variable domain DAGVTQSPTHLIKTRGQQVTLRCSPISGHKSVSWYQQVLGQGPQFIFQYYEKEERGRGNFPDRFSARQFPNYSSELNVNALLLGDSALYLCASSPGRVQETQYFGPGTRLLVL.

On this clonotype: Possible read error: a much larger clone is one base away. The V and J genes are TRBV7-9 and TRBJ2-1, with TRBD2 matching 12 bases. J lost 13 bases, V lost 8 bases, and 21 bases had no gene match. The length of the CDR3 is 17 residues. Germline V gene data show CDR1 as SEHNR and CDR2 as FQNEAQ (reference sequence). The CDR3 DNA reads as TGTGCCAGCGAGGGACCTAGCGGGAGGGTAGGAGAAGAGACCCAGTTCTTC. It translates to CASEGPSGRVGEETQFF. The full variable domain, with the rest looked up from reference TRBV7-9 and TRBJ2-1, is DTGVSQNPRHKITKRGQNVTFRCDPISEHNRLYWYRQTLGQGPEFLTYFQNEAQLEKSRLLSDRFSAERPKGSFSTLEIQRTEQGDSAMYLCASEGPSGRVGEETQFFGPGTRLTVL.

CDR3 in DNA: TGTGCCAGCAGCTTGGTGGGAGGGACTGTCTACGGGATGTATTTT. Amino acids: CASSLVGGTVYGMYF. The chain employs TRBV7-2 and TRBJ2-3; 7 bases fit TRBD2. The V gene end was trimmed by 3 bases and the J gene end by 14 bases; junction bases not matched to a gene: 17. The CDR3 loop spans 15 amino acids. The germline gives CDR1 SGHTA, CDR2 FQGNSA.

This clonotype was recorded at least ten times. The chain has TRBV6-1 and TRBJ2-7; 9 bases align to TRBD1. The CDR3 runs 15 residues. The V segment lost 6 bases and the J segment 0 bases; nucleotides outside the gene matches: 6. Per germline, CDR1 MNHNS and CDR2 SASEGT. In nucleotides, the CDR3 is TGTGCCAGCAGATCCGGGACAGGGTACTCCTACGAGCAGTACTTC. Protein: CASRSGTGYSYEQYF.

At least ten counts were recorded for this clonotype. The chain couples TRBV5-1 to TRBJ2-7; D is possibly TRBD2 (5 bases). Trimming cost V 5 bases and J 5 bases, with 11 bases left between them. The CDR3 consists of 12 residues. The germline gives CDR1 SGHRS, CDR2 YFSETQ. The CDR3 DNA follows: TGCGCCAGCAGTGACGGACTCCACGAGCAGTACTTC. This encodes CASSDGLHEQYF. Drawing the rest from reference TRBV5-1 and TRBJ2-7, the complete variable domain is KAGVTQTPRYLIKTRGQQVTLSCSPISGHRSVSWYQQTPGQGLQFLFEYFSETQRNKGNFPGRFSGRQFSNSRSEMNVSTLELGDSALYLCASSDGLHEQYFGPGTRLTVT.

This clonotype was seen repeatedly, ten times or more. The rearrangement joins TRBV29-1 to TRBJ1-2; 7 bases are a match to TRBD1. The CDR3 contains 13 residues. The V and J ends lost 3 bases and 4 bases, in that order; junction bases with no gene match: 5. Germline values: CDR1 SQVTM, CDR2 ANQGSEA. CDR3 coding DNA: TGCAGCGTTGAGAGGGGGCGCGGCTATGGCTACACCTTC. The encoded protein is CSVERGRGYGYTF.

The chain joins TRBV2 to TRBJ2-1; D uncertain. The DNA end is a closer match to TRBJ2-5, so the J assignment may be wrong. Germline values: CDR1 SNHLY, CDR2 FYNNEI. The CDR3 contains 13 residues. This CDR3 reads CASRGQSPETQYF. The CDR3 region has the DNA TGTGCCAGCAGAGGTCAAAGTCCAGAGACCCAGTACTTC.

The gene calls are TRBV5-4 and TRBJ2-7; weak D call: TRBD2 (6 bases). The V end was cut by 0 bases, the J end by 5 bases, with 12 bases between. This CDR3 comprises 14 residues. Looked up from germline, CDR1 is SGHNT and CDR2 is YYREEE (reference sequence). This CDR3 reads CASSLGWDSNEQYF. In nucleotides, the CDR3 is TGTGCCAGCAGCTTGGGTTGGGACTCGAACGAGCAGTACTTC.

This chain links TRBV5-1 with TRBJ2-5; D could derive from TRBD1 or TRBD2 (5 bases each). The V end was cut by 2 bases, the J end by 5 bases, with 10 bases between. Germline lookup yields CDR1 SGHRS and CDR2 YFSETQ. This CDR3 comprises 13 residues. CDR3 nucleotide sequence: TGCGCCAGCAGCTTCGAATGGGGGGAGACCCAGTACTTC. Residues: CASSFEWGETQYF.

The table lists this clonotype with many counts. The chain is built from TRBV11-2 and TRBJ2-7; TRBD2 might be the D (7 bases). Trimming removed 5 bases from V and 4 bases from J, with 21 bases in between. The CDR3 loop spans 16 amino acids. Germline V gene data show CDR1 as SGHAT and CDR2 as FQNNGV. CDR3 DNA: TGTGCCAGCAGCGTAGTGGGGGGCGGGAGTGCTTACGAGCAGTACTTC. Amino acid sequence: CASSVVGGGSAYEQYF.

About this clonotype: A much larger clonotype is one base distant, so this may be a read error. CDR3 nucleotide sequence: TGTGCCAGCCGCCCCGCCTTTGGGCGGGAGGGGGGCGATGAGCAGTACTTC. This sequence encodes CASRPAFGREGGDEQYF. The chain carries TRBV28 and TRBJ2-7; TRBD2 matches at 9 bases. V lost 8 bases to trimming and J lost 7 bases; unmatched junction nucleotides: 21. The CDR3 is 17 amino acids. The germline gives CDR1 MDHEN, CDR2 SYDVKM.